This is a list of T cell receptor beta chains from one sample in a study of T cell responses to AZD1222 COVID-19 vaccine. Repertoires were generated with immunoSEQ multiplex PCR, while TCRdb's copy carries only in-frame clones and drops some. The table has roughly 140,000 clones, under 95% seen once. This material consisted of peripheral blood, taken on day 0 of AZD1222 vaccination. The receptors stem from an adult in good health. Both conserved end residues are part of each CDR3. D genes are given only for firm matches. A clone size is listed for some rows: how often the clone was seen (once, few, many), or a class if it is expanded.

V	size	D	J	DNA	CDR3
TRBV19	.	TRBD1	TRBJ2-2	TGTGCCAGTAGTAGCGGACAGGCGAACACCGGGGAGCTGTTTTTT	CASSSGQANTGELFF
TRBV20-1	.	TRBD1	TRBJ1-2	TGCAGTGCTAGTTACCGGGACAGGGGGCAGTTTGGCTACACCTTC	CSASYRDRGQFGYTF
TRBV5-5	.	TRBD1	TRBJ1-2	TGTGCCAGCCGACAGGGGCTAGTTGGCTACACCTTC	CASRQGLVGYTF
TRBV6-4	.	TRBD1	TRBJ2-3	TGTGCCAGCAGAGCAGGGGGCTTAGCAGATACGCAGTATTTT	CASRAGGLADTQYF
TRBV20-1	.	.	TRBJ2-1	TGCAGTGCTAGTTCCCCTCTGCTAATAGAGCAGTTCTTC	CSASSPLLIEQFF
TRBV7-8	.	TRBD1	TRBJ2-2	TGTGCCAGCAGCTTAGCGGACAGGGAACCCGCCGGGGAGCTGTTTTTT	CASSLADREPAGELFF
TRBV2	once	TRBD1	TRBJ1-6	TGTGCCAGCAGAGGTCCCGGGACAGGGGCGGGTTCACCCCTCCACTTT	CASRGPGTGAGSPLHF
TRBV29-1	.	TRBD1	TRBJ2-3	TGCAGCGTTGGCCCGCAGGGGGCAGATACGCAGTATTTT	CSVGPQGADTQYF
TRBV3-1/TRBV3-2	.	.	TRBJ1-1	TGTGCCAGCAGCCAAGGGGCAGAGTCTGAAGCTTTCTTT	CASSQGAESEAFF
TRBV7-9	.	.	TRBJ1-1	TGTGCCAGCAGCTCACGCTCAGGGGAGAACACTGAAGCTTTCTTT	CASSSRSGENTEAFF
TRBV5-4	once	.	TRBJ1-2	TGTGCCAGCAGCTTGGGGCAGGATGGCTACACCTTC	CASSLGQDGYTF
TRBV19	.	.	TRBJ1-4	TGTGCCAGTAGTGAGAGACAGCGGGAAAATGAAAAACTGTTTTTT	CASSERQRENEKLFF
TRBV6-5	.	.	TRBJ2-5	TGTGCCAGCAGTCACTTCCAAGAGACCCAGTACTTC	CASSHFQETQYF
TRBV6-1	.	TRBD2	TRBJ2-3	TGTGCCAGCAGTGGATGGACTAGCGGGAGCACAGATACGCAGTATTTT	CASSGWTSGSTDTQYF
TRBV30	.	.	TRBJ1-5	TGTGCCTGGTCGCGGGGGATTAATGGCAATCAGCCCCAGCATTTT	CAWSRGINGNQPQHF
TRBV5-4	.	TRBD1	TRBJ1-2	TGTGCCAGCAGCTTGGACAGGGGGGAGGGCTACACCTTC	CASSLDRGEGYTF
TRBV10-1	.	.	TRBJ1-6	TGCGCCAGCAGTGAGCGTCAGTATAATTCACCCCTCCACTTT	CASSERQYNSPLHF
TRBV7-9	.	TRBD2	TRBJ2-1	TGTGCCAGCAGCACCGGACTAGCGGTAAACTACAATGAGCAGTTCTTC	CASSTGLAVNYNEQFF
TRBV5-1	.	.	TRBJ1-2	TGCGCCAGCAGCTTGTTCCCAAACTATGGCTACACCTTC	CASSLFPNYGYTF
TRBV6-2/TRBV6-3	few	.	TRBJ1-6	TGTGCCAGCAGTTCCTGGCGGGGGCGCGTGAATTCACCCCTCCACTTT	CASSSWRGRVNSPLHF
TRBV10-3	.	.	TRBJ1-1	TGTGCCATCAGAACTGGCAGGGAAGCTTTCTTT	CAIRTGREAFF
TRBV11-3	.	TRBD2	TRBJ2-7	TGTGCCAGCAGTCCTAGCGGGGGGTCCTACGAGCAGTACTTC	CASSPSGGSYEQYF
TRBV6-5	.	.	TRBJ1-3	TGTGCCAGCAGTTACCGGCAGGCCTCTGGAAACACCATATATTTT	CASSYRQASGNTIYF
TRBV7-3	.	.	TRBJ2-3	TGTGCCAGCAGCTCTGACAACCGAGATACGCAGTATTTT	CASSSDNRDTQYF
TRBV2	.	TRBD1	TRBJ2-7	TGTGCCAGCAGTGGGACAGGGGACTACGAGCAGTACTTC	CASSGTGDYEQYF
TRBV7-3	.	.	TRBJ2-1	TGTGCCAGCAGCTCGGACCTTAACAATGAGCAGTTCTTC	CASSSDLNNEQFF
TRBV5-1	.	TRBD2	TRBJ2-5	TGCGCCAGCAGCTTGGCTAGCGGGAGGGCCGGGGAGACCCAGTACTTC	CASSLASGRAGETQYF
TRBV3-1/TRBV3-2	.	TRBD2	TRBJ2-1	TGTGCCAGCAGCCAACAGCGGGAGTACAACAATGAGCAGTTCTTC	CASSQQREYNNEQFF
TRBV29-1	.	.	TRBJ1-4	TGCAGCGTTGGGGCAGGGCAATCAACTAATGAAAAACTGTTTTTT	CSVGAGQSTNEKLFF
TRBV27	.	TRBD2	TRBJ2-1	TGTGCCAGCAGTTTAATCCCGGGGGGACCTTACAATGAGCAGTTCTTC	CASSLIPGGPYNEQFF
TRBV12-3/TRBV12-4	.	.	TRBJ2-1	TGTGCCAGCAGTCCCCCCGGACATGAGCAGTTCTTC	CASSPPGHEQFF
TRBV19	.	.	TRBJ1-5	TGTGCCAGTAACCCCACGGGGCATGATCAGCCCCAGCATTTT	CASNPTGHDQPQHF
TRBV18	.	.	TRBJ1-3	TGTGCCAGCTCACCCTTTCAGGACAGTCGAAACACCATATATTTT	CASSPFQDSRNTIYF
TRBV14	.	.	TRBJ1-3	TGTGCCAGCAGCCAAGATCTGCTGGACACCATATATTTT	CASSQDLLDTIYF
TRBV12-3/TRBV12-4	.	.	TRBJ1-2	TGTGCCAGCAGTTTAGGTGTTGACTATGGCTACACCTTC	CASSLGVDYGYTF
TRBV9	.	TRBD2	TRBJ2-1	TGTGCCAGCAGCGTAGAACGGGGGGGCTCCTACAATGAGCAGTTCTTC	CASSVERGGSYNEQFF
TRBV7-9	.	.	TRBJ1-4	TGTGCCAGCAGCCCCGGAGGGGGGCAGGGAACGAATGAAAAACTGTTTTTT	CASSPGGGQGTNEKLFF
TRBV3-1/TRBV3-2	.	TRBD2	TRBJ2-3	TGTGCCAGCAGCCCCCGAGGAGCGGGAAAAGAAGATACGCAGTATTTT	CASSPRGAGKEDTQYF
TRBV19	.	.	TRBJ2-1	TGTGCCAGTAGTATACCGGGAGAAGGCTATGAGCAGTTCTTC	CASSIPGEGYEQFF
TRBV2	.	TRBD1	TRBJ1-1	TGTGCCAGATCCGGGACAGCGAACACTGAAGCTTTCTTT	CARSGTANTEAFF
TRBV4-1	.	.	TRBJ1-6	TGCGCCAGCAGCCAAGGATTACAGTATAATTCACCCCTCCACTTT	CASSQGLQYNSPLHF
TRBV12-3/TRBV12-4	.	.	TRBJ1-1	TGTGCCAGCAGGGTGGGGCCCACTGAAGCTTTCTTT	CASRVGPTEAFF
TRBV3-1/TRBV3-2	.	TRBD2	TRBJ2-5	TGTGCCAGCAGCCAAGTGCGGGGGTCGGGGGAGACCCAGTACTTC	CASSQVRGSGETQYF
TRBV28	.	.	TRBJ2-1	TGTGCCAGCAATCCGGGGTTCTACAATGAGCAGTTCTTC	CASNPGFYNEQFF
TRBV5-1	once	.	TRBJ1-1	TGCGCCAGCAGCTTGTATGGCGGAGGGAACACTGAAGCTTTCTTT	CASSLYGGGNTEAFF
TRBV27	.	.	TRBJ2-2	TGTGCCAGCAGTTTAGTCCTGGGGCGCACCGGGGAGCTGTTTTTT	CASSLVLGRTGELFF
TRBV7-6	.	.	TRBJ2-1	TGTGCCAGCAGCTTTCGGCAGGGTCGTGGGAATGAGCAGTTCTTC	CASSFRQGRGNEQFF
TRBV11-2	.	.	TRBJ2-3	TGTGCCAGCAGCGCCACAGATACGCAGTATTTT	CASSATDTQYF
TRBV5-4	.	TRBD1	TRBJ1-3	TGTGCCAGCAGCAGGGGGCGGGAACCTGGAAACACCATATATTTT	CASSRGREPGNTIYF
TRBV29-1	.	.	TRBJ1-4	TGCAGCGTTGAACTCCCCGCTACTAATGAAAAACTGTTTTTT	CSVELPATNEKLFF
TRBV19	.	.	TRBJ2-7	TGTGCCAGTAGTCCCGGAGGATGGTCCTACGAGCAGTACTTC	CASSPGGWSYEQYF